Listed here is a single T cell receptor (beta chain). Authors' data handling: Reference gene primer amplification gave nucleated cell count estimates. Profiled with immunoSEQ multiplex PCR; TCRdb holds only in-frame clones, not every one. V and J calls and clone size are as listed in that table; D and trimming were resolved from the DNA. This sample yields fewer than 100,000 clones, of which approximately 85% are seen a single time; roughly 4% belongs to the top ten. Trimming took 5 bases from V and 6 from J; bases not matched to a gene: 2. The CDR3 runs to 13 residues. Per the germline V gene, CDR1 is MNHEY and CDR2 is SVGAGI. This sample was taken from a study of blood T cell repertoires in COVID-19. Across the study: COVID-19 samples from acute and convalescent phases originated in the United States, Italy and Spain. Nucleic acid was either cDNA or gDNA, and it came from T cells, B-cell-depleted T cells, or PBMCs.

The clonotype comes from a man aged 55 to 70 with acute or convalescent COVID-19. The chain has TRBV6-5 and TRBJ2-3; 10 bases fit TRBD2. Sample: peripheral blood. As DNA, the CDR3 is TGTGCCAGCAGTCGGGGACTAGCGGATACGCAGTATTTT. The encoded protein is CASSRGLADTQYF.